This T cell receptor (beta chain) was found in a study of monozygotic twins with inflammatory bowel disease. On this clonotype itself: The antigen is unknown.

Each donor gave less than 3 ml of peripheral blood. The study, taken as a whole, reports: A reduction in TCRbeta diversity (inverse Simpson) was seen in IBD patients relative to healthy co-twins.

Added by template switching were UMIs that each held a 6-nucleotide sample barcode. Reprocessing the 5' RACE reads, TCRdb reports a single entry for every CDR3 protein and omits DNA. This table lists a few hundred thousand distinct CDR3 sequences. CDR3 length: 14 amino acids. Germline CDR1 reads DFQATT; CDR2 reads SNEGSKA (reference sequence). The source of this sequence is a human donor with ulcerative colitis or Crohn's disease, or a healthy co-twin of an affected twin (not recorded which). What was sequenced was blood. The rearrangement links TRBV20-1 to TRBJ1-1. This CDR3 is CSAGGRKRNTEAFF.